The 30 T cell receptor beta chains presented below share a single source sample, sequenced in a study of blood T cells in healthy people across ages. Then a second PCR, running roughly 7 to 11 cycles, was carried out with a sample-barcoded 5' primer and a J-beta primer mix. Via MiXCR, TCRdb re-called the 5' RACE reads, giving one row per CDR3 protein. The repertoire has over 1,200,000 distinct CDR3 sequences, approximately 59% of them found once; the top ten carry approximately 7%. The sequenced sample was blood. These receptors were taken from a man between 18 and 29 years old in good health.

The chain joins TRBV7-2 to TRBJ2-5, with 9 bases aligning to TRBD2. The end of the DNA fits TRBJ2-7 better, so the J call may be wrong. Germline-derived CDR1 and CDR2 are SGHTA and FQGNSA. The CDR3 totals 16 residues. CDR3 loop: CASSLDLAGANYEQYF. CDR3 sequence (DNA): TGTGCCAGCAGCCTAGACTTAGCGGGGGCTAATTACGAGCAGTACTTC.

The CDR3 region is CASSQEWRGHLETQYF. For the CDR3, the DNA is TGCGCCAGCAGCCAAGAGTGGAGGGGGCACCTAGAGACCCAGTACTTC. This chain links TRBV4-1 with TRBJ2-5; maybe TRBD1 (7 bases). CDR3 length: 16 amino acids. CDR1 and CDR2 (germline): MGHRA, YSYEKL. The V and J ends lost 0 bases and 4 bases respectively, with 15 bases between them.

Turning to this clonotype: The junction does not match germline at one end; this may be a read error. The rearrangement joins TRBV11-2 to TRBJ1-2; unclear D gene. This CDR3 has 15 residues. Looked up from germline, CDR1 is SGHAT and CDR2 is FQNNGV. The CDR3 region is CASILDNRGDYGYTF. CDR3 nucleotide sequence: TGTGCCAGCATCTTAGACAACCGGGGAGACTATGGCTACACCTTC. Combining the CDR3 with reference TRBV11-2 and TRBJ1-2 gives the whole variable domain EAGVAQSPRYKIIEKRQSVAFWCNPISGHATLYWYQQILGQGPKLLIQFQNNGVVDDSQLPKDRFSAERLKGVDSTLKIQPAKLEDSAVYLCASILDNRGDYGYTFGSGTRLTVV.

V gene TRBV7-9 combines with J gene TRBJ2-7; D perhaps matches TRBD1 (6 bases). The V and J ends lost 6 bases and 1 base respectively, with 10 bases between them. Germline values: CDR1 SEHNR, CDR2 FQNEAQ (reference sequence). CDR3 length: 13 amino acids. This chain's CDR3 is CASSSGESYEQYF. Written as DNA, the CDR3 is TGTGCCAGCAGTTCAGGGGAGTCCTACGAGCAGTACTTC. Full variable domain (outside the CDR3, taken from reference TRBV7-9 and TRBJ2-7): DTGVSQNPRHKITKRGQNVTFRCDPISEHNRLYWYRQTLGQGPEFLTYFQNEAQLEKSRLLSDRFSAERPKGSFSTLEIQRTEQGDSAMYLCASSSGESYEQYFGPGTRLTVT.

V and J are TRBV7-2 and TRBJ2-5; D possibly corresponds to TRBD1 (5 bases). The DNA end is a closer match to TRBJ2-7, so the J assignment may be wrong. The CDR3 sequence is 15 residues long. Germline-derived CDR1 and CDR2 are SGHTA and FQGNSA. In DNA form, the CDR3 reads TGTGCCAGCAGTTGGTCCGATGGTAGGGGCTACGAGCAGTACTTC. Amino acids: CASSWSDGRGYEQYF.

This rearrangement joins TRBV7-9 to TRBJ1-1; 8 bases map to TRBD1. With 5 bases clipped from V and 4 bases from J, the junction kept 9 bases outside the gene matches. CDR1 is SEHNR and CDR2 is FQNEAQ in the germline V gene (reference sequence). CDR3 length: 15 amino acids. The CDR3 reads CASSPLDRAGTEAFF. The CDR3 coding sequence is TGTGCCAGCAGCCCGCTGGACAGGGCAGGCACTGAAGCTTTCTTT.

The V and J genes are TRBV6-1 and TRBJ2-1; 9 nucleotides line up with TRBD1. The CDR3 is made up of 13 amino acids. Germline V lookup: CDR1 MNHNS, CDR2 SASEGT. With V trimmed by 7 bases and J by 9 bases, 7 bases remained unmatched. CDR3 sequence reads: CASNRDRDSEQFF. In DNA, the CDR3 is TGTGCCAGCAATCGGGACAGGGATTCTGAGCAGTTCTTC.

The rearrangement joins TRBV10-3 to TRBJ1-5; D is perhaps TRBD1 (6 bases). V was cut by 11 bases and J by 9 bases, with 26 bases left in between. This CDR3 spans 15 amino acids. The germline CDR1 and CDR2 sequences are ENHRY and SYGVKD. The CDR3 sequence is CADHFTGARWWPQHF. The CDR3 bases are TGTGCCGATCACTTTACGGGGGCGAGGTGGTGGCCCCAGCATTTT.

The table lists this clonotype with a few counts. The chain combines TRBV4-1 with TRBJ2-7, with TRBD2 matching 7 bases. Per the germline V gene, CDR1 is MGHRA and CDR2 is YSYEKL. The trim removed 0 bases at V and 0 bases at J, leaving 5 bases unmatched. This CDR3 has 16 residues. The CDR3 nucleotides read TGCGCCAGCAGCCAAGAGGAGGGCGGGAGCTCCTACGAGCAGTACTTC. Translating gives CASSQEEGGSSYEQYF.

The CDR3 region is CASSPRRTSGGVSTDTQYF. In DNA, the CDR3 is TGCGCCAGCAGCCCAAGGCGGACTAGCGGGGGGGTCAGCACAGATACGCAGTATTTT. V usage is TRBV5-1 and J usage is TRBJ2-3; 15 nucleotides align to TRBD2. Germline V gene data show CDR1 as SGHRS and CDR2 as YFSETQ. Unmatched junction bases numbered 9, after V lost 4 bases and J lost 0 bases. The CDR3 consists of 19 residues. The full variable domain, with the rest looked up from reference TRBV5-1 and TRBJ2-3, is KAGVTQTPRYLIKTRGQQVTLSCSPISGHRSVSWYQQTPGQGLQFLFEYFSETQRNKGNFPGRFSGRQFSNSRSEMNVSTLELGDSALYLCASSPRRTSGGVSTDTQYFGPGTRLTVL.

CDR3 in amino acids: CASSQDLGGKQFF. The CDR3 region has the DNA TGCGCCAGCAGCCAAGACCTCGGGGGCAAGCAGTTCTTC. The V gene is TRBV4-3, the J gene TRBJ2-1, with D perhaps assigned TRBD1 or TRBD2 (6 bases each). Between the trimmed V and J ends, which lost 0 bases and 11 bases, there was a span of 11 bases. The CDR3 has 13 amino acids. Germline loops: CDR1 LGHNA, CDR2 YSLEER.

The genes are TRBV27 and TRBJ2-1; 7 bases are shared with TRBD2. The J segment lost 4 bases and the V segment lost 6 bases, leaving 9 bases of the junction unmatched. Germline V gene data show CDR1 as MNHEY and CDR2 as SMNVEV (reference sequence). This CDR3 is 15 amino acids long. The CDR3 is CASRAGTTLYNEQFF. The DNA for the CDR3 is TGTGCCAGCAGGGCTGGGACTACGCTATACAATGAGCAGTTCTTC.

This chain joins TRBV6-2 or TRBV6-3 and TRBJ2-1, with D possibly being TRBD1 or TRBD2 (5 bases each). The CDR3 spans 12 residues. The germline V gene encodes CDR1 MNHEY and CDR2 SVGEGT. Trimming shortened V by 6 bases and J by 14 bases, and 17 bases separated the two germline ends. Here the CDR3 DNA reads TGTGCCAGCAGCCCTTACGGGGCTAGGGAGTTCTTC. The encoded protein is CASSPYGAREFF.

This clonotype appeared a few times. The CDR3, as DNA: TGCGCCAGCAGCTTGGCCCGCCACCTCTACGAGCAGTACTTC. This encodes CASSLARHLYEQYF. The V gene is TRBV5-1, the J gene TRBJ2-7; D uncertain. Germline V lookup: CDR1 SGHRS, CDR2 YFSETQ. The CDR3 is 14 residues long. With 0 bases removed from V and 3 bases from J, the gap between germline ends came to 10 bases.

V usage is TRBV10-3 and J usage is TRBJ2-3; TRBD2 aligns across 7 bases. The CDR3 has 13 residues. Germline CDR1 ENHRY, CDR2 SYGVKD. Unmatched junction bases numbered 3, after V lost 7 bases and J lost 2 bases. The CDR3 nucleotides are TGTGCCATCATGGGGGGGAACACAGATACGCAGTATTTT. It is translated as CAIMGGNTDTQYF.

The rearrangement joins TRBV12-5 to TRBJ2-1; D may be TRBD2 (5 bases). V lost 4 bases and J 1 base, leaving 11 bases between the germline ends. CDR1 and CDR2 (germline): LGHNT, FRNRAP. The CDR3 has 15 amino acids. This chain's CDR3 is CASGWGELSYNEQFF. CDR3 nucleotides: TGTGCTAGTGGTTGGGGAGAACTGTCCTACAATGAGCAGTTCTTC.

The V call is TRBV20-1, the J call TRBJ1-1; TRBD1 is a possible D gene (5 bases). Deletions cut 6 bases from V and 3 bases from J, with 17 bases between. This CDR3 has 14 amino acids. The V gene's germline CDR1 is DFQATT and CDR2 SNEGSKA (reference sequence). CDR3: CSAAAGGVYTEAFF. The CDR3 DNA is TGCAGTGCCGCCGCTGGGGGAGTCTACACTGAAGCTTTCTTT.

This rearrangement joins TRBV9 to TRBJ2-7; D is undetermined. Trimming took 0 bases from V and 9 from J, leaving 19 bases between them. The germline V gene encodes CDR1 SGDLS and CDR2 YYNGEE. CDR3 length: 15 residues. For the CDR3, the DNA is TGTGCCAGCAGCGTAGGTCACGACGGTGGTACGCCGCAGTACTTC. Its translation: CASSVGHDGGTPQYF.

The chain uses TRBV20-1 and TRBJ2-1; D not certain. The DNA end is more similar to TRBJ2-7, so the J call may be wrong. The germline CDR1 and CDR2 sequences are DFQATT and SNEGSKA (reference sequence). The CDR3 loop spans 13 amino acids. CDR3 in DNA: TGCAGTGGTGAGGCGCATGCTGGGAACGAGCAGTACTTC. It codes for CSGEAHAGNEQYF.

The genes are TRBV6-5 and TRBJ2-7; 8 bases line up with TRBD2. The CDR3 is 13 residues long. Germline CDR1 is MNHEY and CDR2 is SVGAGI. V gave up 5 bases and J gave up 2 bases; unmatched junction bases: 2. CDR3 nucleotide sequence: TGTGCCAGCAGTCGTAGCGGGACCTACGAGCAGTACTTC. Translated: CASSRSGTYEQYF.

The chain employs TRBV7-9 and TRBJ1-1, with D uncertain. The V gene's germline CDR1 is SEHNR and CDR2 FQNEAQ (reference sequence). The CDR3 length is 16 residues. V was shortened by 5 bases and J by 4 bases, with 20 bases between the two germline ends. CDR3 sequence reads: CASSEPRGGEGTEAFF. CDR3 DNA sequence: TGTGCCAGCAGCGAGCCACGGGGAGGAGAGGGCACTGAAGCTTTCTTT.

The V gene is TRBV3-1, the J gene TRBJ2-7; 12 nucleotides line up with TRBD2. V was clipped by 0 bases and J by 3 bases; unmatched bases: 6. In germline, CDR1 is LGHDT, CDR2 YNNKEL (reference sequence). The CDR3 sequence is 17 residues long. CDR3 protein: CASSQEGLAGRDYEQYF. DNA of the CDR3: TGTGCCAGCAGCCAAGAGGGACTAGCGGGTCGAGACTACGAGCAGTACTTC.

The chain is built from TRBV15 and TRBJ2-1, with TRBD2 matching over 12 bases. The length of the CDR3 is 16 residues. Germline trimming cut 3 bases from V and 9 bases from J; bases unmatched to any gene: 9. Germline V lookup: CDR1 LNHNV, CDR2 YYDKDF (reference sequence). The CDR3 is CATSSNRLAGVVEQFF. CDR3 coding DNA: TGTGCCACCAGCAGCAACCGACTAGCGGGAGTTGTTGAGCAGTTCTTC.

V and J are TRBV7-2 and TRBJ2-4; tentatively, D is TRBD1 (7 bases). The closer fit of TRBJ2-7 to the DNA end suggests the J call may be wrong. The CDR3 is 15 residues long. Germline V gene lookup returns CDR1 SGHTA and CDR2 FQGNSA. CDR3 amino acids: CASSLTGRGAYEQYF. The CDR3, as DNA: TGTGCCAGCAGCTTAACGGGCAGGGGGGCCTACGAGCAGTACTTC.

A few counts support this clonotype. V usage is TRBV12-3 or TRBV12-4 and J usage is TRBJ2-4; 8 bases match TRBD1. The DNA end is more similar to TRBJ2-7, so the J call may be wrong. CDR3 length equals 14 residues. The CDR3 region is CASSDTGGPYEQYF. The DNA of the CDR3 is TGTGCCAGCAGTGATACAGGGGGTCCCTACGAGCAGTACTTC.

The chain is built from TRBV4-3 and TRBJ2-1; perhaps TRBD2 as D (6 bases). With the DNA end fitting TRBJ2-7 better, the J assignment may be wrong. The germline V gene has CDR1 LGHNA and CDR2 YSLEER. CDR3 length equals 14 residues. The CDR3 DNA is TGCGCCAGCAGCGGCGGCGGAGGGTATAATGAGCAGTACTTC. Protein: CASSGGGGYNEQYF.

This clonotype has only one observation. The rearrangement links TRBV7-9 to TRBJ2-3; 12 bases line up with TRBD2. Germline assignment: CDR1 SEHNR and CDR2 FQNEAQ (reference sequence). The CDR3 has 17 residues. The ends lost 1 base at V and 7 bases at J; junction bases unmatched: 9. DNA for the CDR3: TGTGCCAGCAGCTTAGAACTAGCGGGAGGCTCCGGGTATACGCAGTATTTT. It translates to CASSLELAGGSGYTQYF.

The CDR3 loop reads CSAHTGDIYGYTF. For the CDR3, the DNA is TGCAGTGCTCATACGGGGGACATATACGGCTACACCTTC. The chain joins TRBV20-1 to TRBJ1-2; weak D call: TRBD1 (6 bases). The CDR3 consists of 13 residues. CDR1 and CDR2 from the germline V gene are DFQATT and SNEGSKA (reference sequence). Between the trimmed V and J ends, which lost 5 bases and 8 bases, there was a span of 18 bases.

The chain recombines TRBV28 with TRBJ2-5, with 9 nucleotides matching TRBD1. Germline V gene data show CDR1 as MDHEN and CDR2 as SYDVKM. V lost 5 bases and J lost 5; bases outside the gene matches: 6. This CDR3 has 14 residues. CDR3 sequence reads: CASSRTGGVETQYF. The CDR3 DNA reads as TGTGCCAGCAGTCGTACAGGGGGCGTGGAGACCCAGTACTTC.

The chain uses TRBV7-9 and TRBJ2-3; D is possibly TRBD1 (5 bases). Deletions cut 5 bases from V and 8 bases from J, with 17 bases between. Germline assignment: CDR1 SEHNR and CDR2 FQNEAQ (reference sequence). This CDR3 comprises 14 residues. CDR3 loop: CASSNDGHGSTQYF. CDR3 DNA sequence: TGTGCCAGCAGCAACGATGGACACGGCAGTACGCAGTATTTT.